This T cell receptor beta chain is from a study of cytomegalovirus exposure and HLA in healthy donors. This clone was seen a few times. Its antigen is still unknown. Study observations and caveats: Trimming of TCR beta V- and J-genes showed a link, identified in a later analysis, to a missense DCLRE1C variant. Clonal expansion was found to be greater in HLA-associated TCR beta chains than in equally common others in a later analysis. Cytomegalovirus-associated status was assigned to approximately 160 TCR beta chains.

PCR primers comprised 60 Vbeta and 13 Jbeta primers. Methods used by the authors: Approximately 72 million unique TCR beta chains, some 10 million of them shared, were counted by a later analysis. Using immunoSEQ multiplex PCR, the repertoire was profiled, and TCRdb retains in-frame clones only, with some absent. The DNA gave D and trimming, while V, J and clone size come from that table. Found here are about 100,000 clones, more than 80% of them singletons; the top ten hold 3.5% to 5%. This CDR3 spans 14 amino acids. Germline V gene lookup returns CDR1 GTSNPN and CDR2 SVGIG (reference sequence). J gave up 2 bases and V 2 bases, and 4 bases lay outside the gene matches.

The sequence was collected from a man between 25 and 39 years old in good health and CMV-seronegative. The chain couples TRBV30 to TRBJ2-7, with 9 bases identical to TRBD1. Sequenced: PBMCs. The CDR3 DNA sequence: TGTGCCTGGAGTTCCGGGACAGGGACCTACGAGCAGTACTTC. Amino acid sequence: CAWSSGTGTYEQYF.